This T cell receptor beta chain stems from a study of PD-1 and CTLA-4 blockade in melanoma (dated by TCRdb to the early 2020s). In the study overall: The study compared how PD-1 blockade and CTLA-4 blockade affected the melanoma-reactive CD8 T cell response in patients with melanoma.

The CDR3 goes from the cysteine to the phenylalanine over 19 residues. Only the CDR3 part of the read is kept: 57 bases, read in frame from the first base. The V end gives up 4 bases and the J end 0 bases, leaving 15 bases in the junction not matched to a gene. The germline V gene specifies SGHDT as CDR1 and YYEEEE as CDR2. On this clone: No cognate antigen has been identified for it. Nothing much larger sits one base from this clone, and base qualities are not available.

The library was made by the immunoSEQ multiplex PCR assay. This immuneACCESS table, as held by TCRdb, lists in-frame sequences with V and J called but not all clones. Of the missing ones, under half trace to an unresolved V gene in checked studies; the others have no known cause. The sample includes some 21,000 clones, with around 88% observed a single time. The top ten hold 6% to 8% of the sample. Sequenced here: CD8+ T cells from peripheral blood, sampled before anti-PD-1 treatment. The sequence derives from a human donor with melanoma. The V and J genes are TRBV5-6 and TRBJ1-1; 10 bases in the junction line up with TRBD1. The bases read TGTGCCAGCAGCCAACGGGACAGGGGTTTTTCGTCTTTGAACACTGAAGCTTTCTTT. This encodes CASSQRDRGFSSLNTEAFF.